This T cell receptor beta chain comes out of a study of radiotherapy plus CTLA-4 blockade in lung cancer. About the study: Objective responses emerged in under 20% of patients, and roughly 32% attained disease control. Study-level findings and limits: Reports state that early shifts in blood T cell clones, with interferon-beta, best predicted response.

Notes on this clone: Its antigen remains unidentified.

V was pared by 6 bases and J by 11 bases, with 14 bases of the junction left unmatched. The CDR3 spans 15 residues. Per germline, CDR1 MNHNS and CDR2 SASEGT. The protocol was immunoSEQ multiplex PCR, while the TCRdb copy is restricted to in-frame clones and leaves out a portion. Of approximately 80,000 clones in the sample, about 84% are singletons; the top ten hold approximately 0.73%. This receptor was taken from a human donor with non-small cell lung cancer who had stable disease on radiotherapy plus ipilimumab. The chain recombines TRBV6-1 with TRBJ1-5; 9 bases line up with TRBD1. Material: peripheral blood, obtained from a patient treated with radiotherapy plus ipilimumab. The CDR3 sequence is CASSSGAQGARSQHF. The DNA for the CDR3 is TGTGCCAGCAGCTCCGGGGCACAGGGGGCGCGGTCCCAGCATTTT.